The T cell receptor (beta chain) under discussion was sequenced for a study of radiotherapy plus CTLA-4 blockade in lung cancer. Study-wide context: Disease control reached approximately 31%, with objective responses in roughly 17%.

A note on this clone: Its target is unknown.

The germline V gene has CDR1 SQVTM and CDR2 ANQGSEA. V was pared by 3 bases and J by 5 bases, with 10 bases between. The CDR3 is made up of 12 amino acids. Broader study findings: How blood T cell clones changed early, along with interferon-beta, reportedly forecast response best. In blood, tumor-derived TCR clones expanded after radiotherapy plus ipilimumab.

The method was immunoSEQ multiplex PCR; TCRdb's version includes in-frame clones alone and lacks a portion of them. Of about 51,000 clones listed, around 75% are singletons. The receptor was isolated from a human donor with non-small cell lung cancer who had a complete response to radiotherapy plus ipilimumab. The chain has TRBV29-1 and TRBJ1-2; D is possibly TRBD1 (5 bases). The source was peripheral blood, collected from a patient treated with radiotherapy plus ipilimumab. The CDR3 loop is CSVDPGLYGYTF. In DNA, the CDR3 is TGCAGCGTTGACCCAGGGCTTTATGGCTACACCTTC. Variable domain in full (rest from reference TRBV29-1 and TRBJ1-2): SAVISQKPSRDICQRGTSLTIQCQVDSQVTMMFWYRQQPGQSLTLIATANQGSEATYESGFVIDKFPISRPNLTFSTLTVSNMSPEDSSIYLCSVDPGLYGYTFGSGTRLTVV.